The text below deals with one T cell receptor beta chain. Its antigen is not known. The authors reverse transcribed all of the isolated RNA, so sequencing captured expressed TCRB transcripts. Clones were read by immunoSEQ multiplex PCR, and TCRdb kept only the in-frame ones, dropping some. The repertoire holds 95,000 to 150,000 clones, with 17% as singletons. The sample comes from a study of beta chain features in type 1 diabetes. Study-level results: Highly expressing activated T cells could be over-counted with a cDNA template. In all four CD4+ subsets, TCRB CDR3 length was significantly, moderately reduced in type 1 diabetes.

Naive, central memory, regulatory and stem cell-like memory cells within the CD4+ compartment were sorted using CD45RO/CCR7/CD25/CD127/CD95/CD27. Sequencing was carried out using central memory CD4+ T cells from blood. This receptor was obtained from a man between 18 and 29 years old with type 1 diabetes.

For the CDR3, the DNA is TGTGCCAGCAGCTTATCCGGGCCCCACACTGAAGCTTTCTTT. Encoded protein: CASSLSGPHTEAFF. This rearrangement joins TRBV7-9 to TRBJ1-1; D is unresolved. The CDR3 is 14 residues long. The germline CDR1 and CDR2 sequences are SEHNR and FQNEAQ (reference sequence). The V end was cut by 2 bases, the J end by 3 bases, with 10 bases between.